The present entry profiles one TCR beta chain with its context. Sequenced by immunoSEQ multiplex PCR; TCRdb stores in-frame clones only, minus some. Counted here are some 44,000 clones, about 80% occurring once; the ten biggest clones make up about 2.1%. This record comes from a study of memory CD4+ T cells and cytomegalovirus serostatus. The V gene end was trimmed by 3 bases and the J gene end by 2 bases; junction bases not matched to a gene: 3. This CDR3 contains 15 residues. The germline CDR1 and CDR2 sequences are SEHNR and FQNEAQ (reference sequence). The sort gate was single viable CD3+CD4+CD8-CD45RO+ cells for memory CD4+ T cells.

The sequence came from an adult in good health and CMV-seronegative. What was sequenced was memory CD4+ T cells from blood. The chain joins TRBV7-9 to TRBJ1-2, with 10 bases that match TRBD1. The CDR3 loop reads CASSLMTGGNYGYTF. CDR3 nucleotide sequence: TGTGCCAGCAGCTTGATGACAGGGGGCAACTATGGCTACACCTTC.